These 9 T cell receptor beta chains were all obtained from the same sample, sequenced in a study of shared clonotypes between healthy human individuals. Produced via immunoSEQ multiplex PCR; TCRdb's table is partial and in-frame only. Of about 2.3 million clones listed, approximately 95% are singletons. Sequenced sample: naive CD4+ T cells from PBMCs. The subset here: CD45RA+ positively selected. The receptor set was obtained from a man between 18 and 35 years old in good health. Some clones in this sample may be carry-over from other donors' samples.

This clone is a singleton in its sample. This chain connects TRBV18 to TRBJ2-3, with no clear D. V was shortened by 2 bases and J by 0 bases, with 9 bases between the two germline ends. The CDR3 totals 15 residues. Per the germline V gene, CDR1 is KGHSH and CDR2 is LQKENI. The CDR3 sequence: CASSPGQDSTDTQYF. The CDR3, as DNA: TGTGCCAGCTCACCAGGGCAGGATAGCACAGATACGCAGTATTTT.

This rearrangement joins TRBV4-1 to TRBJ1-5; D ambiguous. V gave up 2 bases and J gave up 6 bases, with 17 bases separating them. In germline, CDR1 is MGHRA, CDR2 YSYEKL. The CDR3 has 16 amino acids. Here the CDR3 reads CASSQYREKEVQPQHF. CDR3 in DNA: TGCGCCAGCAGCCAATATCGGGAGAAGGAGGTTCAGCCCCAGCATTTT.

As regards this clone: The same CDR3 can be traced to other DNA sequences in this sample. The chain has TRBV7-2 and TRBJ2-7; D is undetermined. With 4 bases removed from V and 2 bases from J, the gap between germline ends came to 9 bases. Per the germline V gene, CDR1 is SGHTA and CDR2 is FQGNSA. This CDR3 has 13 residues. The CDR3 bases are TGTGCCAGCAGCTCGCAGGCAGCCTACGAGCAGTACTTC. Protein sequence: CASSSQAAYEQYF. Variable domain in full (rest from reference TRBV7-2 and TRBJ2-7): GAGVSQSPSNKVTEKGKDVELRCDPISGHTALYWYRQSLGQGLEFLIYFQGNSAPDKSGLPSDRFSAERTGGSVSTLTIQRTQQEDSAVYLCASSSQAAYEQYFGPGTRLTVT.

Details on this clone: The same CDR3 can be traced to other DNA sequences in this sample. V usage is TRBV7-3 and J usage is TRBJ1-5; possibly TRBD1 for D (6 bases). The length of the CDR3 is 13 residues. The V end lost 5 bases, the J end lost 6 bases, and 11 bases lay between the germline ends. Germline-derived CDR1 and CDR2 are SGHTA and FQGTGA. CDR3 amino acids: CASSLKGGQPQHF. CDR3 in DNA: TGTGCCAGCAGCCTCAAGGGGGGTCAGCCCCAGCATTTT.

The gene calls are TRBV10-2 and TRBJ2-3, with 8 bases lining up with TRBD1. The J segment lost 6 bases and the V segment lost 7 bases, leaving 12 bases of the junction unmatched. CDR1 and CDR2 from the germline V gene are WSHSY and SAAADI. This CDR3 region has 15 residues. For the CDR3, the DNA is TGCGCCAGCACGGAATCAGGGGGCCTTGGGGATACGCAGTATTTT. It is translated as CASTESGGLGDTQYF.

This chain uses TRBV27 with TRBJ2-7; TRBD2 agrees at 12 bases. This CDR3 comprises 17 residues. The junction had 8 bases not matched to a gene; V was cut back by 3 bases and J by 2 bases. Germline lookup yields CDR1 MNHEY and CDR2 SMNVEV (reference sequence). CDR3 nucleotides: TGTGCCAGCAGTTTTAGGACTAGCGGGACCCTGCCCTACGAGCAGTACTTC. This translates into CASSFRTSGTLPYEQYF.

The V call is TRBV19, the J call TRBJ2-3; 9 bases match TRBD1. With V trimmed by 3 bases and J by 2 bases, 6 bases remained unmatched. The CDR3 length is 16 residues. CDR1 and CDR2 from the germline V gene are LNHDA and SQIVND (reference sequence). The CDR3, as DNA: TGTGCCAGTAGTATCACGGGACAGGGACCCACAGATACGCAGTATTTT. This gives the protein CASSITGQGPTDTQYF.

In the case of this clone: The junction shows a germline mismatch at one end, possibly a read error. For the CDR3, the DNA is TGTGCCAGCAGTATCCACAGGGGACCTCCCTACGAGCGGTACTTC. Amino acids: CASSIHRGPPYERYF. The gene calls are TRBV2 and TRBJ2-7; 7 bases line up with TRBD1. The length of the CDR3 is 15 residues. Germline V CDR1 and CDR2: SNHLY, FYNNEI.

The chain employs TRBV25-1 and TRBJ2-3; 13 nucleotides match TRBD2. Unmatched junction bases numbered 10, after V lost 9 bases and J lost 1 base. Germline V gene lookup returns CDR1 MGHDK and CDR2 SYGVNS. The CDR3 consists of 17 residues. In DNA form, the CDR3 reads TGTGCCAGAATTCCCCGGACTAGCGGGAGATGCACAGATACGCAGTATTTT. Translation: CARIPRTSGRCTDTQYF.